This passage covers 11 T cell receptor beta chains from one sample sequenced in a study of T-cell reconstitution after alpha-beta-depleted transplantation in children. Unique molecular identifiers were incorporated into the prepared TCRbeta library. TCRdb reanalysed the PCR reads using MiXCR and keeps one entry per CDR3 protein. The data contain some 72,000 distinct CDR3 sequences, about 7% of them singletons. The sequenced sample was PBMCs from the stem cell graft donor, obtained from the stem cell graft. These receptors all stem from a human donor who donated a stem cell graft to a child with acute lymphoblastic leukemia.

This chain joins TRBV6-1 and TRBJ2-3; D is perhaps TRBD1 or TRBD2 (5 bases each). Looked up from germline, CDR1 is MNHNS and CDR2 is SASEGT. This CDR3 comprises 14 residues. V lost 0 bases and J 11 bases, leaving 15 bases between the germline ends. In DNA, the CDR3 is TGTGCCAGCAGTGAAGCCGGGACGGGAAGTGGGCAGTATTTT. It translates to CASSEAGTGSGQYF.

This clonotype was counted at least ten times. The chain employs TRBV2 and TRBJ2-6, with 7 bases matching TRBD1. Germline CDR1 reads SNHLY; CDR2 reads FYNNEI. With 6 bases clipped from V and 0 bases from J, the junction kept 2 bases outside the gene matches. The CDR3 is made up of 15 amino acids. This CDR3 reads CASRRDSSGANVLTF. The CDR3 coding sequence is TGTGCCAGCAGACGGGACAGCTCTGGGGCCAACGTCCTGACTTTC. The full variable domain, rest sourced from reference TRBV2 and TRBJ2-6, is EPEVTQTPSHQVTQMGQEVILRCVPISNHLYFYWYRQILGQKVEFLVSFYNNEISEKSEIFDDQFSVERPDGSNFTLKIRSTKLEDSAMYFCASRRDSSGANVLTFGAGSRLTVL.

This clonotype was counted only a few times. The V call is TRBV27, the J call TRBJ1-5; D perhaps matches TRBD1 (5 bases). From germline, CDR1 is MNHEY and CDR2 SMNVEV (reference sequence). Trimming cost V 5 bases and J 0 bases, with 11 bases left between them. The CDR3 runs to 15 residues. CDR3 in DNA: TGTGCCAGCAGTAAGCAGGGATATAGCAATCAGCCCCAGCATTTT. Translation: CASSKQGYSNQPQHF.

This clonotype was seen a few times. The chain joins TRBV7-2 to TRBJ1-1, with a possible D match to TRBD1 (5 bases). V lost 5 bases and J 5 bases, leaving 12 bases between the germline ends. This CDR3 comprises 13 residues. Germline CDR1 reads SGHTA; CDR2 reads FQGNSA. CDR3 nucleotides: TGTGCCAGCAGCCAGGCAGGGCGGACTGAAGCTTTCTTT. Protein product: CASSQAGRTEAFF.

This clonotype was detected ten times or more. CDR3 sequence reads: CASSPGPDGQYF. For the CDR3, the DNA is TGTGCCAGCAGCCCCGGGCCGGATGGGCAGTACTTC. The chain carries TRBV9 and TRBJ2-7; D is unresolved. The V end was cut by 4 bases, the J end by 9 bases, with 14 bases between. The CDR3 has 12 amino acids. In germline, CDR1 is SGDLS, CDR2 YYNGEE.

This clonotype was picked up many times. CDR3 in amino acids: CASSLNADTEAFF. As DNA, the CDR3 is TGCGCCAGCAGCTTGAATGCAGACACTGAAGCTTTCTTT. The V call is TRBV5-1, the J call TRBJ1-1; D unresolved. The CDR3 is 13 residues long. Trimming removed 1 base from V and 3 bases from J, with 7 bases in between. The germline CDR1 and CDR2 sequences are SGHRS and YFSETQ.

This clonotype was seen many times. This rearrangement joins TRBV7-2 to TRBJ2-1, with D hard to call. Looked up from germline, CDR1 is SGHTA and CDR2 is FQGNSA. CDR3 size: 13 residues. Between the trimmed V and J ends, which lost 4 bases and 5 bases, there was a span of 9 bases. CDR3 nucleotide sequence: TGTGCCAGCAGCTACGTAACCCACAATGAGCAGTTCTTC. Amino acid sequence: CASSYVTHNEQFF. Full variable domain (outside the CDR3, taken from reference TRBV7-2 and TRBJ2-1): GAGVSQSPSNKVTEKGKDVELRCDPISGHTALYWYRQSLGQGLEFLIYFQGNSAPDKSGLPSDRFSAERTGGSVSTLTIQRTQQEDSAVYLCASSYVTHNEQFFGPGTRLTVL.

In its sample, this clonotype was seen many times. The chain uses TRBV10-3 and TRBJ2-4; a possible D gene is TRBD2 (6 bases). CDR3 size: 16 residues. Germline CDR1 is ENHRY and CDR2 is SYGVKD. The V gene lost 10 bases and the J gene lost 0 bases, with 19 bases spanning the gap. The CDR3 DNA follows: TGTGCCACCAGAGACGGGGGATCGATAGCCAAAAACATTCAGTACTTC. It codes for CATRDGGSIAKNIQYF.

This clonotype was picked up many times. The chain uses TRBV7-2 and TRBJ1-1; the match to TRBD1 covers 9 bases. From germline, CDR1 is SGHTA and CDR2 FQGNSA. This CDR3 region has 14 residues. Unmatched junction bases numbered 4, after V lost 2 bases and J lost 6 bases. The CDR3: CASSLWRQGAEAFF. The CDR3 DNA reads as TGTGCCAGCAGCTTATGGAGACAGGGGGCTGAAGCTTTCTTT.

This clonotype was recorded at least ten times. The CDR3 spells CASSLEGTSGGYEQYF. The CDR3 DNA reads as TGTGCCAGCAGCTTAGAAGGGACTAGCGGGGGTTACGAGCAGTACTTC. The gene calls are TRBV11-2 and TRBJ2-7; 14 nucleotides agree with TRBD2. The CDR3 is 16 residues long. CDR1 SGHAT and CDR2 FQNNGV come from the germline V gene. The trim removed 0 bases at V and 4 bases at J, leaving 2 bases unmatched.

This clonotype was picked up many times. CDR3 sequence reads: CATSRVRGLLAEGGTDTQYF. As DNA, the CDR3 is TGTGCCACCAGCAGGGTTCGGGGGTTACTAGCGGAGGGGGGCACAGATACGCAGTATTTT. The chain couples TRBV15 to TRBJ2-3; 8 bases fit TRBD2. In germline, CDR1 is LNHNV, CDR2 YYDKDF (reference sequence). The CDR3 contains 20 residues. The V segment lost 3 bases and the J segment 1 base; nucleotides outside the gene matches: 18.